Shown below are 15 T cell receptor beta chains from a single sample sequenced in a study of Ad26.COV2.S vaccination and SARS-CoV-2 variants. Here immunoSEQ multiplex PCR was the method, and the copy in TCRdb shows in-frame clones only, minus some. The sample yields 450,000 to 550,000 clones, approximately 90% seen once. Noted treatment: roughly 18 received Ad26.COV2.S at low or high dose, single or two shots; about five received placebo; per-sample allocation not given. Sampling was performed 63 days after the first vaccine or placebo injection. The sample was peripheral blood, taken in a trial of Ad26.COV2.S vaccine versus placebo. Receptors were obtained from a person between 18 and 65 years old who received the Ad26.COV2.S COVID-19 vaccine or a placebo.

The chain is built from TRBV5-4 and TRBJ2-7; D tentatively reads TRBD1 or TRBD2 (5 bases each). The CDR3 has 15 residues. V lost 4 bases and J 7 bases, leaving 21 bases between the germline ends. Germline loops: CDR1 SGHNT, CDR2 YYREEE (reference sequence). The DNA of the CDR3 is TGTGCCAGCAGCCTTGGGGGAGACCCAGTGTCGGAGCAGTACTTC. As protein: CASSLGGDPVSEQYF. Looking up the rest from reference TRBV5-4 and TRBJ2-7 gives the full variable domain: ETGVTQSPTHLIKTRGQQVTLRCSSQSGHNTVSWYQQALGQGPQFIFQYYREEENGRGNFPPRFSGLQFPNYSSELNVNALELDDSALYLCASSLGGDPVSEQYFGPGTRLTVT.

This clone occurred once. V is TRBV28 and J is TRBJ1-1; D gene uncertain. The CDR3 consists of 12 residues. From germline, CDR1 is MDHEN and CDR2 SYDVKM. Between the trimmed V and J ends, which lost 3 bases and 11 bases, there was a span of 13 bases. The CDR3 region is CASSFRGGFAFF. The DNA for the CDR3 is TGTGCCAGCAGTTTTCGTGGCGGGTTCGCTTTCTTT.

In DNA, the CDR3 is TGTGCCAGCAGCTTAGGACAGGGGAACTACGAGCAGTACTTC. Its translation is CASSLGQGNYEQYF. This chain joins TRBV7-8 and TRBJ2-7; 8 bases match TRBD1. Germline lookup yields CDR1 SGHVS and CDR2 FQNEAQ. This CDR3 is 14 amino acids long. Trimming removed 1 base from V and 3 bases from J; junction bases left unmatched: 2.

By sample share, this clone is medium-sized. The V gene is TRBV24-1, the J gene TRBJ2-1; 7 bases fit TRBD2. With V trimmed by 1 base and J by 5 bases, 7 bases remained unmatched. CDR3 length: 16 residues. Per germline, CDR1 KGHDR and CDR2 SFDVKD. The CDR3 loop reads CATSDLSSGADNEQFF. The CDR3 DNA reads TGTGCCACCAGTGATTTATCTAGCGGTGCCGACAATGAGCAGTTCTTC.

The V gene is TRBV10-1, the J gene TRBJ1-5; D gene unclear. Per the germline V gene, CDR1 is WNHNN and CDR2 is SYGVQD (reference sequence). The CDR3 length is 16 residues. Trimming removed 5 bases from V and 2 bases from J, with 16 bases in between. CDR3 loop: CASSTKRKVGNQPQHF. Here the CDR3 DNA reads TGCGCCAGCAGTACAAAAAGGAAGGTTGGCAATCAGCCCCAGCATTTT.

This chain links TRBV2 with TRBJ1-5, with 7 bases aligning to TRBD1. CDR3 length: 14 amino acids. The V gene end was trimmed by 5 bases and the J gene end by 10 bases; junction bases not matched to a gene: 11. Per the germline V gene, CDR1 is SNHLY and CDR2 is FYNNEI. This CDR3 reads CASSSTGALKPQHF. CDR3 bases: TGTGCCAGCAGTTCTACAGGGGCGCTTAAACCCCAGCATTTT.

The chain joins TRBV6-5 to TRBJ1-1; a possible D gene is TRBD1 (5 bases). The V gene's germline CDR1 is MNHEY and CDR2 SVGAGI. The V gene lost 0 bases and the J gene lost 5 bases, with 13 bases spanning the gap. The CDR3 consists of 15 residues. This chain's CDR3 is CASSYSGRVRTEAFF. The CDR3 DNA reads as TGTGCCAGCAGTTACTCAGGCAGGGTAAGGACTGAAGCTTTCTTT.

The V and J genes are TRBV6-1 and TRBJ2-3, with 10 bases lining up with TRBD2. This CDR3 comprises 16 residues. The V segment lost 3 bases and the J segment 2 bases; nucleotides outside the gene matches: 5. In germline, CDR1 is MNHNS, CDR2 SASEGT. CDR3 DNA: TGTGCCAGCAGTGAGGGACTAGCGATCGACACAGATACGCAGTATTTT. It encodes CASSEGLAIDTDTQYF.

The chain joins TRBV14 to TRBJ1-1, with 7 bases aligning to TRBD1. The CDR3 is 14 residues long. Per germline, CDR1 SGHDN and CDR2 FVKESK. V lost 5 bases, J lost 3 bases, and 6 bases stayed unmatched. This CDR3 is CASSAQGGYTEAFF. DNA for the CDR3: TGTGCCAGCAGCGCTCAGGGGGGGTACACTGAAGCTTTCTTT. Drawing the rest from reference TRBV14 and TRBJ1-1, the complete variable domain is EAGVTQFPSHSVIEKGQTVTLRCDPISGHDNLYWYRRVMGKEIKFLLHFVKESKQDESGMPNNRFLAERTGGTYSTLKVQPAELEDSGVYFCASSAQGGYTEAFFGQGTRLTVV.

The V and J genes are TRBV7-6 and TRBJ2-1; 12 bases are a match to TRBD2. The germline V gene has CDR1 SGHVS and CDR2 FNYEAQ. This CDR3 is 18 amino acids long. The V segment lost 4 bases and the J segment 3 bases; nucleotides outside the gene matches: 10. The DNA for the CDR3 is TGTGCCAGCAGCTCGAGACTAGCGGGAGTAGGGATCTACAATGAGCAGTTCTTC. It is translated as CASSSRLAGVGIYNEQFF.

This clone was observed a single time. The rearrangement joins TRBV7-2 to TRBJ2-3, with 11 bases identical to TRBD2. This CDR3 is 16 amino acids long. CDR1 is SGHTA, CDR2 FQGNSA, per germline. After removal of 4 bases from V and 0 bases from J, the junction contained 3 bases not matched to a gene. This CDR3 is CASSSTSGGSTDTQYF. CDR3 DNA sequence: TGTGCCAGCAGCTCCACTAGCGGGGGTAGCACAGATACGCAGTATTTT.

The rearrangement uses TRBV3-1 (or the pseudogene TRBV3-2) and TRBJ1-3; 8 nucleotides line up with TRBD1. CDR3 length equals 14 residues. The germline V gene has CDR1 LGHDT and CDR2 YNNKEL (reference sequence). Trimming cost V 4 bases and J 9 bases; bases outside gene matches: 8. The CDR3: CASSRQGPPSTIYF. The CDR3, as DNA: TGTGCCAGCAGCCGACAGGGGCCTCCGAGCACCATATATTTT.

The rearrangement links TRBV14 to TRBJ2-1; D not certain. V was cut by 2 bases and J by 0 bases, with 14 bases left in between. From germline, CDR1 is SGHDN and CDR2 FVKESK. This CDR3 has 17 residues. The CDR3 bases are TGTGCCAGCAGCCAACGAAGACGGTCGAGCTCCTACAATGAGCAGTTCTTC. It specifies CASSQRRRSSSYNEQFF. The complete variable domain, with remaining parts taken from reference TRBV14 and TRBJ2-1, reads EAGVTQFPSHSVIEKGQTVTLRCDPISGHDNLYWYRRVMGKEIKFLLHFVKESKQDESGMPNNRFLAERTGGTYSTLKVQPAELEDSGVYFCASSQRRRSSSYNEQFFGPGTRLTVL.

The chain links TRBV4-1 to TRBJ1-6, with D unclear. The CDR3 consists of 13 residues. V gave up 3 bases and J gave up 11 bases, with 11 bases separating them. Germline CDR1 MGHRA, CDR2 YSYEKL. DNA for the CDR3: TGCGCCAGCAGCCAGGGCTATGGACCACCCCTCCACTTT. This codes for CASSQGYGPPLHF.

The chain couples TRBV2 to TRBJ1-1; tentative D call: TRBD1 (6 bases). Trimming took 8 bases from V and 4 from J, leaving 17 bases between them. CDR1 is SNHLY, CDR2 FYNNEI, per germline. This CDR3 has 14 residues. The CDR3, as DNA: TGTGCCAGCGCCGTTTACAGGGACGGCACTGAAGCTTTCTTT. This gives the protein CASAVYRDGTEAFF.